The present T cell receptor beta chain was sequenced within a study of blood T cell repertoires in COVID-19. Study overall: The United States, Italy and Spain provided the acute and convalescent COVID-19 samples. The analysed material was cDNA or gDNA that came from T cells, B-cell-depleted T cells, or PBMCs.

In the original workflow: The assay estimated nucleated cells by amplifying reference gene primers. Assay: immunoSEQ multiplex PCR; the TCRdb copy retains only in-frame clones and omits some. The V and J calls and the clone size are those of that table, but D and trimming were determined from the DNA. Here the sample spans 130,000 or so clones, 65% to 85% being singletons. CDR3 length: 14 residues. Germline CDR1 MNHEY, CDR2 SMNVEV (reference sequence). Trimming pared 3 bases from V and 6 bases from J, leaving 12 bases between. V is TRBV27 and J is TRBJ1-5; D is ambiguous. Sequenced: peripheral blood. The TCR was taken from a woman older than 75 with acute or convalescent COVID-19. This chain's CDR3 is CASSLAGWGQPQHF. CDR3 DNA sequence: TGTGCCAGCAGTTTGGCGGGGTGGGGTCAGCCCCAGCATTTT.